This TCR beta chain originates from a study of Graves' ophthalmopathy and Graves' hyperthyroidism. In the study overall: Prior to any treatment, peripheral blood was collected at the time of initial diagnosis. General study findings and limits: The model predicted ophthalmopathy progression with 60% to 71% sensitivity and 72% to 85% specificity. With just under 90% sensitivity and approximately 79% specificity, a 13-signature model separated ophthalmopathy from stable hyperthyroidism.

Hyperthyroidism patients were newly diagnosed, under 2 months' duration, aged 18 to 65. Scientists amplified the TCR beta CDR3 regions from RNA transcripts. First-round RT-PCR with HTBI primers preceded a second-round multiplex PCR. Using its own MiXCR run on the multiplex PCR reads, TCRdb lists one record per CDR3 protein. The table lists 500,000 to 700,000 distinct CDR3 sequences, 22% of them singletons. V lost 3 bases to trimming and J lost 0 bases, with 9 bases between them. Germline loops: CDR1 SGDLS, CDR2 YYNGEE. This CDR3 comprises 14 residues. A remark on this clonotype: Its antigen is unknown.

The clonotype originates from a woman in her late teens or twenties with stable Graves' hyperthyroidism. Some clones in this sample may be carry-over from other donors' samples. Source material: peripheral blood. This chain joins TRBV9 and TRBJ1-1, with D hard to call. For the CDR3, the DNA is TGTGCCAGCAGCGCCCGACTGATGAACACTGAAGCTTTCTTT. The encoded protein is CASSARLMNTEAFF.